The rows below give T cell receptor beta chains drawn from one sample of a study of T cell repertoires in cytomegalovirus infection. These receptors have no known antigen. TCRdb re-called the reads with MiXCR, one entry per CDR3 protein. The sample holds some 500,000 distinct CDR3 sequences; roughly 43% are singletons and the top ten take about 48%. Sequencing was performed on cultured PBMCs, taken from culture after CMV antigen stimulation. The receptors here all came from a human donor in good health (CMV status not recorded). Some clones in this sample may be carry-over from other donors' samples. The CDR3 runs from the conserved cysteine through the conserved F or W. Each record gives: clone size, V gene, J gene, D gene, CDR3 protein, CDR3 DNA. The D gene is left open where the match is weak. Clone sizes are given selectively: once, few, many, or a class where the clone is expanded.

clone size: few
V gene: TRBV20-1
J gene: TRBJ1-2
D gene: .
CDR3 protein: CSARPRGNYGYTF
CDR3 DNA: TGCAGTGCTAGACCCCGAGGGAACTATGGCTACACCTTC

clone size: .
V gene: TRBV5-6
J gene: TRBJ2-1
D gene: TRBD2
CDR3 protein: CASSPSAGVLFSYNEQFF
CDR3 DNA: TGTGCCAGCAGCCCGAGCGCGGGGGTACTATTCTCCTACAATGAGCAGTTCTTC

clone size: .
V gene: TRBV14
J gene: TRBJ1-1
D gene: .
CDR3 protein: CASSQDEDQGAFF
CDR3 DNA: TGTGCCAGCAGCCAAGATGAGGACCAGGGAGCTTTCTTT

clone size: few
V gene: TRBV20-1
J gene: TRBJ1-5
D gene: .
CDR3 protein: CSASRRGRDQPQHF
CDR3 DNA: TGCAGTGCTAGTCGGAGGGGGAGGGATCAGCCCCAGCATTTT

clone size: .
V gene: TRBV6-5
J gene: TRBJ2-7
D gene: .
CDR3 protein: CASTGLSYEQYF
CDR3 DNA: TGTGCCAGCACTGGACTTTCCTACGAGCAGTACTTC

clone size: few
V gene: TRBV5-1
J gene: TRBJ1-2
D gene: .
CDR3 protein: CASSLEGFGGYTF
CDR3 DNA: TGCGCCAGCAGCTTGGAGGGTTTCGGTGGCTACACCTTC

clone size: few
V gene: TRBV11-2
J gene: TRBJ1-5
D gene: .
CDR3 protein: CASSFSQNDQPQHF
CDR3 DNA: TGTGCCAGCAGCTTCAGTCAGAACGATCAGCCCCAGCATTTT

clone size: once
V gene: TRBV20-1
J gene: TRBJ2-1
D gene: TRBD2
CDR3 protein: CSAREETSGGNEQFF
CDR3 DNA: TGCAGTGCTAGAGAGGAGACTAGCGGGGGCAATGAGCAGTTCTTC

clone size: few
V gene: TRBV7-2
J gene: TRBJ2-7
D gene: .
CDR3 protein: CASSLGVGGAQQYF
CDR3 DNA: TGTGCCAGCAGCTTGGGGGTTGGGGGGGCACAGCAGTACTTC

clone size: .
V gene: TRBV6-2/TRBV6-3
J gene: TRBJ2-2
D gene: TRBD1
CDR3 protein: CASSSPGQGANTGELFF
CDR3 DNA: TGTGCCAGCAGTTCGCCGGGACAGGGGGCCAACACCGGGGAGCTGTTTTTT

clone size: .
V gene: TRBV4-2
J gene: TRBJ1-5
D gene: .
CDR3 protein: CASSQEAGPFFNQPQHF
CDR3 DNA: TGTGCCAGCAGCCAAGAGGCAGGTCCTTTCTTCAATCAGCCCCAGCATTTT

clone size: few
V gene: TRBV7-8
J gene: TRBJ2-3
D gene: TRBD1
CDR3 protein: CASSQTQSTGANTDTQYF
CDR3 DNA: TGTGCCAGCAGTCAAACCCAATCCACAGGGGCTAACACAGATACGCAGTATTTT

clone size: once
V gene: TRBV18
J gene: TRBJ2-7
D gene: .
CDR3 protein: CASALTDGPYEQYF
CDR3 DNA: TGTGCCAGCGCCCTCACGGACGGGCCCTACGAGCAGTACTTC

clone size: few
V gene: TRBV10-3
J gene: TRBJ1-2
D gene: .
CDR3 protein: CAISDLLGGSDYGYTF
CDR3 DNA: TGTGCCATCAGTGACCTTCTCGGGGGCTCGGACTATGGCTACACCTTC

clone size: few
V gene: TRBV11-2
J gene: TRBJ2-1
D gene: TRBD2
CDR3 protein: CASSSPGAGGLEQFF
CDR3 DNA: TGTGCCAGCAGCTCGCCTGGGGCGGGGGGCCTTGAGCAGTTCTTC

clone size: .
V gene: TRBV5-4
J gene: TRBJ1-4
D gene: TRBD1
CDR3 protein: CASFRQGSSNEKLFF
CDR3 DNA: TGTGCCAGCTTTAGACAGGGCTCGTCTAATGAAAAACTGTTTTTT

clone size: .
V gene: TRBV4-2
J gene: TRBJ2-1
D gene: TRBD2
CDR3 protein: CASSQDPLLAGGDNEQFF
CDR3 DNA: TGTGCCAGCAGCCAAGACCCATTACTAGCGGGGGGGGACAATGAGCAGTTCTTC

clone size: few
V gene: TRBV5-6
J gene: TRBJ2-3
D gene: .
CDR3 protein: CASSFDISTDTQYF
CDR3 DNA: TGTGCCAGCAGCTTTGACATTAGCACAGATACGCAGTATTTT

clone size: many
V gene: TRBV6-2/TRBV6-3
J gene: TRBJ2-1
D gene: TRBD1
CDR3 protein: CASSPTGGSYNEQFF
CDR3 DNA: TGTGCCAGCAGCCCTACAGGGGGCTCCTACAATGAGCAGTTCTTC

clone size: .
V gene: TRBV6-1
J gene: TRBJ2-6
D gene: TRBD1
CDR3 protein: CASSGPGQGRSSGANVLTF
CDR3 DNA: TGTGCCAGCAGTGGCCCCGGACAGGGGCGATCCTCTGGGGCCAACGTCCTGACTTTC

clone size: .
V gene: TRBV5-1
J gene: TRBJ1-1
D gene: .
CDR3 protein: CASSLARGMNTEAFF
CDR3 DNA: TGCGCCAGCAGCTTGGCAAGGGGAATGAACACTGAAGCTTTCTTT

clone size: .
V gene: TRBV7-2
J gene: TRBJ1-2
D gene: .
CDR3 protein: CASSLGTGFNYGYTF
CDR3 DNA: TGTGCCAGCAGCTTAGGTACCGGCTTTAACTATGGCTACACCTTC

clone size: .
V gene: TRBV4-1
J gene: TRBJ2-3
D gene: TRBD2
CDR3 protein: CASSPPSGAVDTQYF
CDR3 DNA: TGCGCCAGCAGCCCACCTAGCGGGGCAGTAGATACGCAGTATTTT

clone size: .
V gene: TRBV7-9
J gene: TRBJ1-4
D gene: TRBD1
CDR3 protein: CASSPRDSHNLFF
CDR3 DNA: TGTGCCAGCAGCCCGAGGGACAGCCATAACCTTTTTTTT

clone size: .
V gene: TRBV19
J gene: TRBJ2-4
D gene: TRBD2
CDR3 protein: CASSIRGGLGNIQYF
CDR3 DNA: TGTGCCAGTAGTATACGGGGGGGTCTCGGAAACATTCAGTACTTC

clone size: few
V gene: TRBV7-2
J gene: TRBJ2-1
D gene: .
CDR3 protein: CASRLVGGARGLNEQFF
CDR3 DNA: TGTGCCAGCAGATTAGTTGGGGGGGCCCGGGGGTTGAATGAGCAGTTCTTC

clone size: .
V gene: TRBV4-1
J gene: TRBJ2-1
D gene: TRBD2
CDR3 protein: CASSQDGREGNNEQFF
CDR3 DNA: TGCGCCAGCAGCCAAGATGGGAGGGAGGGAAACAATGAGCAGTTCTTC

clone size: .
V gene: TRBV7-2
J gene: TRBJ2-2
D gene: TRBD2
CDR3 protein: CASSPQSGSRTGELFF
CDR3 DNA: TGTGCCAGCAGCCCGCAGAGCGGGAGTAGAACGGGGGAGCTGTTTTTT

clone size: few
V gene: TRBV12-3/TRBV12-4
J gene: TRBJ1-6
D gene: TRBD1
CDR3 protein: CASSPSDREGVSTLHF
CDR3 DNA: TGTGCCAGCAGCCCATCGGACAGGGAAGGGGTTAGTACCCTCCACTTT

clone size: few
V gene: TRBV15
J gene: TRBJ1-5
D gene: .
CDR3 protein: CATSRDTVQGPQPQHF
CDR3 DNA: TGTGCCACCAGCAGAGATACTGTTCAGGGCCCTCAGCCCCAGCATTTT

clone size: .
V gene: TRBV15
J gene: TRBJ1-3
D gene: .
CDR3 protein: CATSRGVKLADTIYF
CDR3 DNA: TGTGCCACCAGCAGAGGGGTGAAATTGGCAGACACCATATATTTT

clone size: .
V gene: TRBV7-9
J gene: TRBJ2-1
D gene: TRBD1
CDR3 protein: CASSYRPGTGYPDEQFF
CDR3 DNA: TGTGCCAGCAGCTACCGACCCGGGACAGGGTATCCCGATGAGCAGTTCTTC

clone size: few
V gene: TRBV18
J gene: TRBJ2-1
D gene: TRBD2
CDR3 protein: CASSPLAGAGNEQFF
CDR3 DNA: TGTGCCAGCTCACCACTAGCGGGAGCGGGCAATGAGCAGTTCTTC

clone size: many
V gene: TRBV7-2
J gene: TRBJ1-2
D gene: TRBD1
CDR3 protein: CASSLASTGSYGVNGYTF
CDR3 DNA: TGTGCCAGCAGCTTAGCCTCGACAGGGTCCTATGGGGTGAATGGCTACACCTTC

clone size: .
V gene: TRBV20-1
J gene: TRBJ2-5
D gene: TRBD2
CDR3 protein: CSPDVAGIPSETQYF
CDR3 DNA: TGCAGTCCTGATGTAGCGGGGATACCCTCGGAGACCCAGTACTTC

clone size: many
V gene: TRBV19
J gene: TRBJ1-5
D gene: .
CDR3 protein: CASSPGTSSNQPQHF
CDR3 DNA: TGTGCCAGTAGTCCCGGGACTTCCAGCAATCAGCCCCAGCATTTT

clone size: .
V gene: TRBV11-2
J gene: TRBJ2-3
D gene: .
CDR3 protein: CASSLEASRGDTQYF
CDR3 DNA: TGTGCCAGCAGCTTAGAGGCCTCCCGGGGGGATACGCAGTATTTT

clone size: few
V gene: TRBV5-6
J gene: TRBJ2-7
D gene: .
CDR3 protein: CASSGWPHEQYF
CDR3 DNA: TGTGCCAGCAGCGGCTGGCCACACGAGCAGTACTTC

clone size: .
V gene: TRBV6-6
J gene: TRBJ2-7
D gene: .
CDR3 protein: CASSGTVRDEQYF
CDR3 DNA: TGTGCCAGCAGTGGAACAGTTAGAGACGAGCAGTACTTC

clone size: .
V gene: TRBV6-6
J gene: TRBJ1-1
D gene: .
CDR3 protein: CASSYSGEGTEAFF
CDR3 DNA: TGTGCCAGCAGTTACTCGGGAGAGGGTACTGAAGCTTTCTTT

clone size: few
V gene: TRBV5-4
J gene: TRBJ2-5
D gene: TRBD2
CDR3 protein: CASSLEGLAEQYF
CDR3 DNA: TGTGCCAGCAGCTTGGAGGGACTAGCGGAGCAGTACTTC

clone size: .
V gene: TRBV11-2
J gene: TRBJ2-1
D gene: .
CDR3 protein: CASSLDGGYEQFF
CDR3 DNA: TGTGCCAGCAGCTTAGACGGCGGGTATGAGCAGTTCTTC

clone size: .
V gene: TRBV20-1
J gene: TRBJ1-6
D gene: TRBD1
CDR3 protein: CSATDRVGNSPLHF
CDR3 DNA: TGCAGTGCTACAGACAGGGTCGGTAATTCACCCCTCCACTTT

clone size: few
V gene: TRBV7-8
J gene: TRBJ2-1
D gene: .
CDR3 protein: CASSTGVGNEQFF
CDR3 DNA: TGTGCCAGCAGCACCGGGGTGGGCAATGAGCAGTTCTTC

clone size: .
V gene: TRBV27
J gene: TRBJ1-1
D gene: .
CDR3 protein: CASSTPGRYTEAFF
CDR3 DNA: TGTGCCAGCAGCACTCCAGGGAGGTACACTGAAGCTTTCTTT

clone size: .
V gene: TRBV15
J gene: TRBJ2-7
D gene: .
CDR3 protein: CATSREAGTGSYEQYF
CDR3 DNA: TGTGCCACCAGCAGAGAGGCAGGCACGGGGTCCTACGAGCAGTACTTC

clone size: few
V gene: TRBV7-2
J gene: TRBJ2-4
D gene: .
CDR3 protein: CASTFSLAKNIQYF
CDR3 DNA: TGTGCCAGCACCTTCTCCCTAGCCAAAAACATTCAGTACTTC

clone size: few
V gene: TRBV7-2
J gene: TRBJ2-3
D gene: .
CDR3 protein: CASSLRGLQGRGGTDTQYF
CDR3 DNA: TGTGCCAGCAGCTTAAGAGGCCTTCAAGGGCGGGGAGGCACAGATACGCAGTATTTT

clone size: .
V gene: TRBV7-6
J gene: TRBJ2-2
D gene: .
CDR3 protein: CASGRQAGTGELFF
CDR3 DNA: TGTGCCAGCGGCCGACAGGCGGGCACCGGGGAGCTGTTTTTT

clone size: .
V gene: TRBV7-2
J gene: TRBJ2-3
D gene: .
CDR3 protein: CASSLDPRGGNPYF
CDR3 DNA: TGTGCCAGCAGCTTAGACCCCCGAGGCGGGAATCCGTATTTT

clone size: .
V gene: TRBV7-2
J gene: TRBJ2-5
D gene: .
CDR3 protein: CASSLPGAWETQYF
CDR3 DNA: TGTGCCAGCAGCTTGCCCGGGGCTTGGGAGACCCAGTACTTC

clone size: .
V gene: TRBV7-9
J gene: TRBJ2-7
D gene: .
CDR3 protein: CASSLSHSTSQYF
CDR3 DNA: TGTGCCAGCAGCTTAAGCCACTCGACGTCGCAGTACTTC

clone size: .
V gene: TRBV12-3/TRBV12-4
J gene: TRBJ2-1
D gene: .
CDR3 protein: CASSTTHGTYNEQFF
CDR3 DNA: TGTGCCAGCAGTACGACGCACGGGACCTACAATGAGCAGTTCTTC

clone size: .
V gene: TRBV6-1
J gene: TRBJ2-7
D gene: .
CDR3 protein: CASSALRDRYEQYF
CDR3 DNA: TGTGCCAGCAGTGCGTTGCGGGACAGATACGAGCAGTACTTC

clone size: few
V gene: TRBV2
J gene: TRBJ1-5
D gene: TRBD1
CDR3 protein: CASRKGATGGGINQPQHF
CDR3 DNA: TGTGCCAGCAGGAAGGGGGCGACAGGGGGGGGAATCAATCAGCCCCAGCATTTT